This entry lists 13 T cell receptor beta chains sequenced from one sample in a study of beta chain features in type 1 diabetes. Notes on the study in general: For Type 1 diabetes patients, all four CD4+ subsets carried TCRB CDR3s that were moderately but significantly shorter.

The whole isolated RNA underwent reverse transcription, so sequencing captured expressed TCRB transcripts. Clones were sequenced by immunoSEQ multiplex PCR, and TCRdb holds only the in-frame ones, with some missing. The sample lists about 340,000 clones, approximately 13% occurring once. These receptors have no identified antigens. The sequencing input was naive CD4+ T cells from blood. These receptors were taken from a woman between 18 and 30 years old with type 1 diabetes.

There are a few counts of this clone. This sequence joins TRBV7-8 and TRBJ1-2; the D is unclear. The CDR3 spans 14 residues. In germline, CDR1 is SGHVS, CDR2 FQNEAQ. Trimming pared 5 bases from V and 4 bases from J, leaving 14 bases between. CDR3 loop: CASSLTRLPYGYTF. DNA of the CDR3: TGTGCCAGCAGCCTTACTCGACTACCCTATGGCTACACCTTC.

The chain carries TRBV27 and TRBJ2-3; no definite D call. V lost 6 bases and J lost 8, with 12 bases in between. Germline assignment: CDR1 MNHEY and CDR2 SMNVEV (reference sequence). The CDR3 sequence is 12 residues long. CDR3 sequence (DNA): TGTGCCAGCAGGATCCCTCCGGGTACGCAGTATTTT. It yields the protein CASRIPPGTQYF.

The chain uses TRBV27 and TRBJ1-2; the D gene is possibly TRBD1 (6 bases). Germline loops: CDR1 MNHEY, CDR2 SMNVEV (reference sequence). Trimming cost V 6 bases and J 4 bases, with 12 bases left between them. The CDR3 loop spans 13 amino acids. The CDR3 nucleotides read TGTGCCAGCAGCTTTGACAGGTCCTATGGCTACACCTTC. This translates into CASSFDRSYGYTF.

CDR3 sequence: CSVKSPRGRVYNEQFF. CDR3 nucleotide sequence: TGCAGCGTAAAGTCCCCCCGCGGGAGGGTATACAATGAGCAGTTCTTC. The V gene is TRBV29-1, the J gene TRBJ2-1; 9 nucleotides line up with TRBD2. V shed 6 bases, J shed 4 bases, and the junction held 13 bases outside the gene matches. The CDR3 is 16 residues long. Germline values: CDR1 SQVTM, CDR2 ANQGSEA.

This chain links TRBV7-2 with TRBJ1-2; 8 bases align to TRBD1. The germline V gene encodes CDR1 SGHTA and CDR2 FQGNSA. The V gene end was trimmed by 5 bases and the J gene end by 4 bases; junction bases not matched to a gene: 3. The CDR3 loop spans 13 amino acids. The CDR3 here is CASSPTGAYGYTF. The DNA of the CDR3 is TGTGCCAGCAGCCCGACAGGGGCCTATGGCTACACCTTC.

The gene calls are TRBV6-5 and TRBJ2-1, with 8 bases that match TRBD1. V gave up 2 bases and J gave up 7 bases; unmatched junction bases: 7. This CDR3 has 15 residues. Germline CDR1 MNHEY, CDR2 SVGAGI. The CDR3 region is CASSYVGTGGNEQFF. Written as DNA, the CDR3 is TGTGCCAGCAGTTACGTCGGGACAGGTGGGAATGAGCAGTTCTTC.

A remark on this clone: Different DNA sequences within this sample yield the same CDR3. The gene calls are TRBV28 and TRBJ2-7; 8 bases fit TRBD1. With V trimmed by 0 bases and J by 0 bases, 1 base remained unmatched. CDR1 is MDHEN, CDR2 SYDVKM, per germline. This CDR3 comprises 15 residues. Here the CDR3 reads CASSLWGTGSYEQYF. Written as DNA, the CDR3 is TGTGCCAGCAGTTTATGGGGGACAGGCTCCTACGAGCAGTACTTC.

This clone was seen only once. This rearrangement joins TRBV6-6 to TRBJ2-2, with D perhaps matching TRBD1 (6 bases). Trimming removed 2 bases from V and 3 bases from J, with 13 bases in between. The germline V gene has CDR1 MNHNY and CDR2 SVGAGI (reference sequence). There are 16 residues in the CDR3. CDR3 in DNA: TGTGCCAGCAGTTACCGACCGGACAGTTACACCGGGGAGCTGTTTTTT. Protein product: CASSYRPDSYTGELFF.

CDR3 residues: CASSLGASGSPADTQYF. DNA of the CDR3: TGTGCCAGCAGCTTGGGGGCTAGCGGGAGCCCTGCGGATACGCAGTATTTT. V is TRBV5-4 and J is TRBJ2-3; 10 nucleotides match TRBD2. Per the germline V gene, CDR1 is SGHNT and CDR2 is YYREEE (reference sequence). The CDR3 runs 17 residues. Trimming removed 0 bases from V and 6 bases from J; junction bases left unmatched: 10. The entire variable domain, with the rest obtained from reference TRBV5-4 and TRBJ2-3, is as follows: ETGVTQSPTHLIKTRGQQVTLRCSSQSGHNTVSWYQQALGQGPQFIFQYYREEENGRGNFPPRFSGLQFPNYSSELNVNALELDDSALYLCASSLGASGSPADTQYFGPGTRLTVL.

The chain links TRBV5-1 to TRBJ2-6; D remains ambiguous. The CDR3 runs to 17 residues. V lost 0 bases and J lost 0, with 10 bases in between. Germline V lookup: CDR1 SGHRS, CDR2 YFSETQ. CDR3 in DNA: TGCGCCAGCAGCTTGGTACTCAGAGGCTCTGGGGCCAACGTCCTGACTTTC. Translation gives CASSLVLRGSGANVLTF.

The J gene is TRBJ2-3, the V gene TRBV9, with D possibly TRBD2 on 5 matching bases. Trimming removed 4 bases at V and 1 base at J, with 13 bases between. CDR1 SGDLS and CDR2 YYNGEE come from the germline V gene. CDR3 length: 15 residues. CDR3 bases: TGTGCCAGCAGCCCGCTAGCCGGGGGCACAGATACGCAGTATTTT. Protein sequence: CASSPLAGGTDTQYF.

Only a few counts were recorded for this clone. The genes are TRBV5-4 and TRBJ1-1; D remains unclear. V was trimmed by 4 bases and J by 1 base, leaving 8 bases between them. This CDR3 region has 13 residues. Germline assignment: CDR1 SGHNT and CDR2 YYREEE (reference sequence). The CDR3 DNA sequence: TGTGCCAGCAGCGACAAACGGAACACTGAAGCTTTCTTT. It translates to CASSDKRNTEAFF.

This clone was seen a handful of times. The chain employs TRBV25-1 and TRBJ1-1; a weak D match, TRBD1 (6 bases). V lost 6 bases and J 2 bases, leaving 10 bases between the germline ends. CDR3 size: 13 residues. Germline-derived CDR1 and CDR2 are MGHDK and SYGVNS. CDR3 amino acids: CASSIQGNTEAFF. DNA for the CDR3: TGTGCCAGCAGCATACAGGGAAACACTGAAGCTTTCTTT.